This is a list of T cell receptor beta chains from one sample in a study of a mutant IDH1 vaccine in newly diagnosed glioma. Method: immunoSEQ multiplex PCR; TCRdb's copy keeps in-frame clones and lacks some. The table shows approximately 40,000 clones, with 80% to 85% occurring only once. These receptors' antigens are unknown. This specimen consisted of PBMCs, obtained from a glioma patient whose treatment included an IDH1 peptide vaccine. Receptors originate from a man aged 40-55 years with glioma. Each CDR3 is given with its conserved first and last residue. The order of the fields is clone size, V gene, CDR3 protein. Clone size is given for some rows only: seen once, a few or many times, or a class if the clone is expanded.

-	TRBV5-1	CASSQGPNYGYTF
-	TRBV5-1	CASYTSAGAEHEQFF
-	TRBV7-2	CASGRGGGRNTEAFF
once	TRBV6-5	CASSYSWVGSETQYF
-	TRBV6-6	CASSSADTQYF
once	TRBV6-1	CASSPGDRGRQPQHF
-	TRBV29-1	CSVEQGAYEQYF
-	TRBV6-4	CASRDNTGELFF
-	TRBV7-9	CASGRQGYQETQYF
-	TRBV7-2	CASSATSNQPQHF
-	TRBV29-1	CSVAGWTLNNEQFF
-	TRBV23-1	CASRTDNYEQYF
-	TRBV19	CASGEQLNTEAFF
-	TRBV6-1	CASSEGTGSGANVLTF
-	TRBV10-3	CAISVIAHQGSYF
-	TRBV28	CASNSRDSPQYF
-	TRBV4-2	CASSQEGAGVNTGELFF
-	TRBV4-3	CASSQDLGTGSYEQYF
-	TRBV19	CAATDPASDTQYF
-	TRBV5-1	CASSLSLNEQFF
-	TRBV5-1	CASSLVYRKNTEAFF
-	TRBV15	CATSREDRGWNQPQHF